This T cell receptor (beta chain) was captured by sequencing in a study of T cells after yellow fever vaccination. This clonotype has only a few counts. Antigen unknown. General study results and limits: A large majority of primary-vaccination clones showed up again after the booster (around 96% CD4, about 87% CD8). Although most clonotypes did not, a small share appeared in both CD4 and CD8 compartments.

Germline loops: CDR1 MGHDK, CDR2 SYGVNS. With 0 bases removed from V and 9 bases from J, the gap between germline ends came to 12 bases. The CDR3 is made up of 14 amino acids. TCRdb itself ran the 5' RACE reads through MiXCR, one entry per CDR3 protein. The sample records about 360,000 distinct CDR3 sequences, 6% to 8% being singletons. The starting material was PBMCs, obtained 5 days after the yellow fever booster vaccination. The receptor was isolated from a man aged 25-45 years who received the YFV17D yellow fever vaccine. V is TRBV25-1 and J is TRBJ2-1; D unclear. The CDR3 sequence: CASSEYMVPVEQFF. The CDR3 bases are TGTGCCAGCAGTGAATATATGGTCCCGGTTGAGCAGTTCTTC.